The clone carrying this T cell receptor beta chain was observed many times. No antigen is known for it. This sample was included in a study of response to subunit inactivated influenza vaccine. Findings and limits, study-wide: With each seasonal influenza vaccination, the authors suggested, few new T cells are recruited.

TCRdb fed the RT-PCR reads into MiXCR, producing one record per CDR3 protein. The sample contains about 650,000 distinct CDR3 sequences, around a sixth of which appear only once. Germline V gene data show CDR1 as SGHVS and CDR2 as FQNEAQ. Trimming removed 5 bases at V and 8 bases at J, with 18 bases between. This CDR3 region has 14 residues. This chain uses TRBV7-8 with TRBJ1-2; D perhaps matches TRBD1 (5 bases). Sample: PBMCs from blood, taken about 13 days after vaccination. This clonotype was obtained from a man aged 50 to 59 who received an inactivated influenza vaccine. The CDR3 reads CASSTRVRDGGYTF. In DNA, the CDR3 is TGTGCCAGCAGCACCCGGGTTAGGGACGGCGGCTACACCTTC.